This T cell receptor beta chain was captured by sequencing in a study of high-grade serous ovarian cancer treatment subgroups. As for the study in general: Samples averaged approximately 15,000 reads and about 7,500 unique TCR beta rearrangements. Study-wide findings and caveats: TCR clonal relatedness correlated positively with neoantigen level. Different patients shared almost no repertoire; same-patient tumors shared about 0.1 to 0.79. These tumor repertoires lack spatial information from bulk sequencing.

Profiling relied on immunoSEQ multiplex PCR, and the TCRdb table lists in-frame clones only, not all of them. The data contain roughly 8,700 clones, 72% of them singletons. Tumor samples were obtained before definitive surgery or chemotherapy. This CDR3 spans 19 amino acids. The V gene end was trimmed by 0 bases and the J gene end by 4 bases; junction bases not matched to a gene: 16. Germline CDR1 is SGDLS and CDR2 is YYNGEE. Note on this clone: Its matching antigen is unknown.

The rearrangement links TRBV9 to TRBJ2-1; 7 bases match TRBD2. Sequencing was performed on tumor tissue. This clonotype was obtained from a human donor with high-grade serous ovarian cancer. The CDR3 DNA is TGTGCCAGCAGCGTAGGAGGGAGGGCCTGGAGTATTGAATACAATGAGCAGTTCTTC. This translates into CASSVGGRAWSIEYNEQFF.